This T cell receptor (beta chain) was retrieved from a study of blood T cell repertoires in COVID-19. Study information: Samples representing acute and convalescent COVID-19 were sourced from the United States, Italy and Spain. Sources were T cells, B-cell-depleted T cells, or PBMCs; the material itself was cDNA or gDNA.

Patients in Seattle were enrolled during active infection, then followed longitudinally. Per the authors' pipeline: From reference gene primer amplification, estimates of nucleated cell counts were derived. Assay used: immunoSEQ multiplex PCR; TCRdb lists only in-frame clones, some missing. That table furnishes V, J and clone size, whereas the DNA furnished D and trimming. This table has 250,000 to 350,000 clones, roughly 83% appearing once. This CDR3 contains 18 residues. The germline V gene encodes CDR1 SGHDT and CDR2 YYEEEE. The trim removed 2 bases at V and 4 bases at J, leaving 14 bases unmatched.

This sequence joins TRBV5-6 and TRBJ1-5, with 8 bases aligning to TRBD1. The sample consisted of peripheral blood. This clonotype was sampled from a human donor with COVID-19, enrolled during active disease. The donor label of this sample is uncertain. In DNA form, the CDR3 reads TGTGCCAGCAGCTTCCATCGGGGGGCAGGGGGCTATAATCAGCCCCAGCATTTT. This gives the protein CASSFHRGAGGYNQPQHF.